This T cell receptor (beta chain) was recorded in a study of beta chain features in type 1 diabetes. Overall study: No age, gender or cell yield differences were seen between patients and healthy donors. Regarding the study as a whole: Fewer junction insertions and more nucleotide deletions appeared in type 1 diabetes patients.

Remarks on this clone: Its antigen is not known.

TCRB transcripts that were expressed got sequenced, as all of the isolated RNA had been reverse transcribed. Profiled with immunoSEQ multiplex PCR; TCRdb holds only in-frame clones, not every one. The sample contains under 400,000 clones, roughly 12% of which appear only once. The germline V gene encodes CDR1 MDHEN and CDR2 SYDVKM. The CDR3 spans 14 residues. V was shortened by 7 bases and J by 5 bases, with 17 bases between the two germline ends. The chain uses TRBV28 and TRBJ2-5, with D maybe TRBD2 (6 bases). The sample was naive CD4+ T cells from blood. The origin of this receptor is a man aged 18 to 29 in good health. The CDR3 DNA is TGTGCCAGCAAGCGAGCGGGCGGGCCCGAGACCCAGTACTTC. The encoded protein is CASKRAGGPETQYF. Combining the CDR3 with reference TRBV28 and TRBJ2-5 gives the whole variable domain DVKVTQSSRYLVKRTGEKVFLECVQDMDHENMFWYRQDPGLGLRLIYFSYDVKMKEKGDIPEGYSVSREKKERFSLILESASTNQTSMYLCASKRAGGPETQYFGPGTRLLVL.